This T cell receptor beta chain originates from a study of T cells in Graves' hyperthyroidism and ophthalmopathy. This clonotype was detected a few times. Regions amplified from RNA transcripts were the TCR beta CDR3 regions. A set of HTBI primers served as the primers for a first-round RT-PCR of the TCR CDR3. TCRdb itself ran the multiplex PCR reads through MiXCR, one entry per CDR3 protein. Of about 380,000 distinct CDR3 sequences in the sample, less than 20% were seen once. In germline, CDR1 is MGHDK, CDR2 SYGVNS. The V and J ends lost 5 bases and 5 bases respectively, with 15 bases between them. This CDR3 is 14 amino acids long.

This chain uses TRBV25-1 with TRBJ1-2; D is unresolved. The source of this sequence is a young man with Graves' ophthalmopathy. The material sequenced was blood. CDR3 coding DNA: TGTGCCAGCAGTCCCCCCTGGGGTTCGTATGGCTACACCTTC. Translating it yields CASSPPWGSYGYTF.